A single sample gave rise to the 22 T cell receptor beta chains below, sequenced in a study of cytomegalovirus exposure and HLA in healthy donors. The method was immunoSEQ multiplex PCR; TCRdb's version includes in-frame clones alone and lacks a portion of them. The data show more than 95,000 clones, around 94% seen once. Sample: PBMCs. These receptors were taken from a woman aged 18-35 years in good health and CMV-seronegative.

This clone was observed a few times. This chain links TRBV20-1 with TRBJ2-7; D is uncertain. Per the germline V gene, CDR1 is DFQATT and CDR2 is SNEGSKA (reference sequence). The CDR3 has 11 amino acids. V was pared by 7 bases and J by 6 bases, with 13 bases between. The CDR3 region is CSVQTFSEQYF. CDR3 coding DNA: TGCAGTGTCCAGACTTTCAGCGAGCAGTACTTC.

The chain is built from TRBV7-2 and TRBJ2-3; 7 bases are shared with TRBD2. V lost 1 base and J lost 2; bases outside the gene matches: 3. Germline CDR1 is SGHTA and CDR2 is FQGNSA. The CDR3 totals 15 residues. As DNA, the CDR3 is TGTGCCAGCAGCTTAGTAGCGGGCAACACAGATACGCAGTATTTT. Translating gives CASSLVAGNTDTQYF.

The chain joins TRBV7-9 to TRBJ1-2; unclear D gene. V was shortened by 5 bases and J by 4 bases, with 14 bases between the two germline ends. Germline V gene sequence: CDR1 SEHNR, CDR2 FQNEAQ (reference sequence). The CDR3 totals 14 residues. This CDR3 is CASSPSELGYGYTF. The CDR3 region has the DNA TGTGCCAGCAGCCCTTCGGAGTTGGGCTATGGCTACACCTTC.

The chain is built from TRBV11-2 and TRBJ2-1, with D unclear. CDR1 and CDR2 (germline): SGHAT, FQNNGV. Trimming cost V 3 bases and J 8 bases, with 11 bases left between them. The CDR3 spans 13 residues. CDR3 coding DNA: TGTGCCAGCAGCTTTGCGTTTTCTGATGAGCAGTTCTTC. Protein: CASSFAFSDEQFF.

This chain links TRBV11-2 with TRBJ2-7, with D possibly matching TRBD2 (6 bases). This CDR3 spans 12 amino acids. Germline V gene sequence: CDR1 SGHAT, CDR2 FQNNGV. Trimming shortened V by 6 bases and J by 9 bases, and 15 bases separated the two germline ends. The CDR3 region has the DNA TGTGCCAGCAGTTCCGCGGCGGGACCGCAGTACTTC. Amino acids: CASSSAAGPQYF.

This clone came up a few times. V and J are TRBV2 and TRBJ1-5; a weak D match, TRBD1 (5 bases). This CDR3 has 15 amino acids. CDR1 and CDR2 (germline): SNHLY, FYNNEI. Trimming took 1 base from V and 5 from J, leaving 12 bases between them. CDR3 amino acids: CASSEGQGYDQPQHF. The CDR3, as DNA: TGTGCCAGCAGTGAAGGGCAGGGTTACGATCAGCCCCAGCATTTT.

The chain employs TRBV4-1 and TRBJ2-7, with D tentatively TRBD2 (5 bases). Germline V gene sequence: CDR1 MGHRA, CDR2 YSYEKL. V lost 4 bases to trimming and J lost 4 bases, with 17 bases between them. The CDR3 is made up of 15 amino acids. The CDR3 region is CASSPARGSRYEQYF. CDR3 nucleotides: TGCGCCAGCAGCCCTGCCCGGGGAAGTAGGTACGAGCAGTACTTC.

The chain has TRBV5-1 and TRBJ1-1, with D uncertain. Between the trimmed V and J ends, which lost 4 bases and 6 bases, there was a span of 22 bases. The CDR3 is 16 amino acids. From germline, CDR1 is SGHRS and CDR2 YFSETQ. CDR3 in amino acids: CASSPTIERRVSEAFF. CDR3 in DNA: TGCGCCAGCAGCCCTACTATAGAACGTCGGGTGTCTGAAGCTTTCTTT.

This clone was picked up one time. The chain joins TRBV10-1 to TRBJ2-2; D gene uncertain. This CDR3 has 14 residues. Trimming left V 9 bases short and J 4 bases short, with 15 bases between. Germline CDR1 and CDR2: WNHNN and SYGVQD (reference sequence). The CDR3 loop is CASGPGLVTGELFF. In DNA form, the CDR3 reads TGCGCCAGTGGCCCAGGCCTGGTCACCGGGGAGCTGTTTTTT.

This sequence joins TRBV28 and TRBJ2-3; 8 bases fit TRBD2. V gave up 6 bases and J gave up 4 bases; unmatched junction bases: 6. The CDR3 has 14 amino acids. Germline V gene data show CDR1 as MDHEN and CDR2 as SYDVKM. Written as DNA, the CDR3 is TGTGCCAGCAGCCGGGGGGGTTGGGCAGATACGCAGTATTTT. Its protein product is CASSRGGWADTQYF.

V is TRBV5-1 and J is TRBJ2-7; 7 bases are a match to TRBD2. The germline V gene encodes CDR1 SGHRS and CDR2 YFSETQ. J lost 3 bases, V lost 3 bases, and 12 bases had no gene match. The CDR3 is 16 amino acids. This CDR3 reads CASSWESLGLGYEQYF. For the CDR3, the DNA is TGCGCCAGCAGCTGGGAGTCCCTAGGACTAGGCTACGAGCAGTACTTC.

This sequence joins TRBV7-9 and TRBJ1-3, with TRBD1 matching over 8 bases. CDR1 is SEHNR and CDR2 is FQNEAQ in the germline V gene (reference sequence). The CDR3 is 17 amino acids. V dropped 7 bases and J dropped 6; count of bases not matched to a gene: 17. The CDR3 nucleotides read TGTGCCAGCACCATAATCCGGGACAGGCCTGCTTTAAACACCATATATTTT. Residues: CASTIIRDRPALNTIYF.

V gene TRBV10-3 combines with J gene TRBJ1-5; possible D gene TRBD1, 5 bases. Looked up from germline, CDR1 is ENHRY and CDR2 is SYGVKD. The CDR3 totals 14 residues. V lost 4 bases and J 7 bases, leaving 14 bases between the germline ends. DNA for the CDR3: TGTGCCATCAGTGTGGAAGGGGATGAACAGCCCCAGCATTTT. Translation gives CAISVEGDEQPQHF.

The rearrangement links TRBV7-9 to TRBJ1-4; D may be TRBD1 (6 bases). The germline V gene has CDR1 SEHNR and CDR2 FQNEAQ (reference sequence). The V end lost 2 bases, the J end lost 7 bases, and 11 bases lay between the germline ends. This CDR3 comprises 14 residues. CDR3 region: CASSLSGTPEKLFF. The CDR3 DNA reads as TGTGCCAGCAGCTTATCCGGGACACCTGAAAAACTGTTTTTT.

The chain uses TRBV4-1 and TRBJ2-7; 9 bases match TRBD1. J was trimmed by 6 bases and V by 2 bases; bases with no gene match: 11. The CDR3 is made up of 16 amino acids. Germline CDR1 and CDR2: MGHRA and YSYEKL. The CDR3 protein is CASSQLSGTGRGEQYF. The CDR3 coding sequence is TGCGCCAGCAGCCAACTATCCGGGACAGGGAGAGGCGAGCAGTACTTC.

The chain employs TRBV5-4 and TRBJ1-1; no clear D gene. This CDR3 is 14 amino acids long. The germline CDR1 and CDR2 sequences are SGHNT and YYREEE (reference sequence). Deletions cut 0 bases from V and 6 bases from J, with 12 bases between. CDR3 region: CASSLAGSLAEAFF. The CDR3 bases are TGTGCCAGCAGCTTGGCCGGGTCCTTAGCTGAAGCTTTCTTT.

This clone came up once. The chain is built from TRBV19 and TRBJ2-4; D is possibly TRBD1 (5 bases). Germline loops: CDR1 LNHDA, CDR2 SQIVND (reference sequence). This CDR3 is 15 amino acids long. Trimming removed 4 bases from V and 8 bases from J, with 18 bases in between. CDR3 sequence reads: CASSTLGAARDIQYF. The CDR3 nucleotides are TGTGCCAGTAGTACCTTAGGGGCCGCTCGGGACATTCAGTACTTC. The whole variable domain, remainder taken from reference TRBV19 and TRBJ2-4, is DGGITQSPKYLFRKEGQNVTLSCEQNLNHDAMYWYRQDPGQGLRLIYYSQIVNDFQKGDIAEGYSVSREKKESFPLTVTSAQKNPTAFYLCASSTLGAARDIQYFGAGTRLSVL.

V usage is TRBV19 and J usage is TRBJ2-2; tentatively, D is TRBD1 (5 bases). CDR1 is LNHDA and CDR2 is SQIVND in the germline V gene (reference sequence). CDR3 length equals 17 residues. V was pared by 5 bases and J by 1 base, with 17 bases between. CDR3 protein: CASSPTSGQGNTGELFF. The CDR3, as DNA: TGTGCCAGTAGTCCAACCTCCGGCCAGGGGAACACCGGGGAGCTGTTTTTT.

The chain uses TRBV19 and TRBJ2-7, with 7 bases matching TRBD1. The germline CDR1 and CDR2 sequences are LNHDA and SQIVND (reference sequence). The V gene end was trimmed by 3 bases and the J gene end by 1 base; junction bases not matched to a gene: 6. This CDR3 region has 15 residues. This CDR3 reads CASSIGTAHSYEQYF. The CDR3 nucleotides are TGTGCCAGTAGTATCGGGACAGCTCATTCCTACGAGCAGTACTTC.

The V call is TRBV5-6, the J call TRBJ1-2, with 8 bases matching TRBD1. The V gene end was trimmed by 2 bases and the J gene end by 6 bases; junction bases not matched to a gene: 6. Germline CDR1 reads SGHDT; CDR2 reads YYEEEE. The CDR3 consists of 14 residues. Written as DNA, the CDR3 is TGTGCCAGCAGCTTCCTGGACAGGGAAAATGGCTACACCTTC. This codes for CASSFLDRENGYTF.

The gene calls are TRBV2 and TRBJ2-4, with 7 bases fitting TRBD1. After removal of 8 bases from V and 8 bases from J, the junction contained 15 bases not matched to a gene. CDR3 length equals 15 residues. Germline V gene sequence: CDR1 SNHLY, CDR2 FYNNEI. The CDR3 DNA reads TGTGCCAGCGGAGAACTCGGACAGGTTACGGACATTCAGTACTTC. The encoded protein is CASGELGQVTDIQYF.

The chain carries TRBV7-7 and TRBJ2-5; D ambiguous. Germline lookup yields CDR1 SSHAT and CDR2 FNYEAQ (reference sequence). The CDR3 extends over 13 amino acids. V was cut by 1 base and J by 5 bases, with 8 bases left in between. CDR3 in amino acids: CASSLGLEETQYF. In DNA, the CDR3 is TGTGCCAGCAGCTTAGGGCTAGAGGAGACCCAGTACTTC. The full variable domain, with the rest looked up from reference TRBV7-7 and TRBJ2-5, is GAGVSQSPRYKVTKRGQDVTLRCDPISSHATLYWYQQALGQGPEFLTYFNYEAQPDKSGLPSDRFSAERPEGSISTLTIQRTEQRDSAMYRCASSLGLEETQYFGPGTRLLVL.